These T cell receptor beta chains were read from a single sample in a study of blood T cell repertoires in COVID-19. Profiling relied on immunoSEQ multiplex PCR, and the TCRdb table lists in-frame clones only, not all of them. The table records some 100,000 clones, roughly 85% of them present only once. Source material: peripheral blood. The source is a woman aged 55-70 years with acute or convalescent COVID-19. The CDR3 runs from the conserved cysteine through the conserved F or W. D genes are given only for firm matches. Expanded clones get a size class; other rows say once, few or many, or leave the size out.

v_call: TRBV7-3; j_call: TRBJ1-1; clone_size: -; d_call: TRBD1; cdr3_nt: TGTGCCAGCAGCCGGGACAGAGACACTGAAGCTTTCTTT; cdr3_aa: CASSRDRDTEAFF
v_call: TRBV7-3; j_call: TRBJ1-1; clone_size: -; d_call: TRBD1; cdr3_nt: TGTGCCAGCAGCTCGACAGGGTATAACACTGAAGCTTTCTTT; cdr3_aa: CASSSTGYNTEAFF
v_call: TRBV10-3; j_call: TRBJ1-6; clone_size: once; d_call: -; cdr3_nt: TGTGCCATCAGTGAGTCCAGGGGCCATAATTCACCCCTCCACTTT; cdr3_aa: CAISESRGHNSPLHF
v_call: TRBV5-1; j_call: TRBJ1-1; clone_size: -; d_call: -; cdr3_nt: TGCGCCAGCAGCTTGATGGGGGCCAGGGACACTGAAGCTTTCTTT; cdr3_aa: CASSLMGARDTEAFF
v_call: TRBV30; j_call: TRBJ1-1; clone_size: -; d_call: -; cdr3_nt: TGTGCCTGGAAGGAGGAGAACACTGAAGCTTTCTTT; cdr3_aa: CAWKEENTEAFF
v_call: TRBV10-3; j_call: TRBJ2-2; clone_size: -; d_call: -; cdr3_nt: TGTGCCATCAGTAAACAGGGAGGGCCCGGGGAGCTGTTTTTT; cdr3_aa: CAISKQGGPGELFF
v_call: TRBV7-2; j_call: TRBJ2-7; clone_size: once; d_call: TRBD2; cdr3_nt: TGTGCCAGCAGCTTAGTCATAGCGGGGGACTACGAGCAGTACTTC; cdr3_aa: CASSLVIAGDYEQYF
v_call: TRBV5-4; j_call: TRBJ1-6; clone_size: -; d_call: -; cdr3_nt: TGTGCCAGCGGCGAGGGTGCGAGTTCACCCCTCCACTTT; cdr3_aa: CASGEGASSPLHF
v_call: TRBV11-2; j_call: TRBJ2-3; clone_size: -; d_call: -; cdr3_nt: TGTGCCAGCAGCTTATCAAATACGCAGTATTTT; cdr3_aa: CASSLSNTQYF
v_call: TRBV7-3; j_call: TRBJ1-2; clone_size: -; d_call: -; cdr3_nt: TGTGCCAGCAGCGGAGGGTTGGGCTATGGCTACACCTTC; cdr3_aa: CASSGGLGYGYTF
v_call: TRBV18; j_call: TRBJ2-7; clone_size: -; d_call: -; cdr3_nt: TGTGCCAGCTCATATTCCTACGAGCAGTACTTC; cdr3_aa: CASSYSYEQYF
v_call: TRBV28; j_call: TRBJ2-7; clone_size: -; d_call: -; cdr3_nt: TGTGCCAGCAGTCTACCCCCGGAGGGGACGTCCCACGAGCAGTACTTC; cdr3_aa: CASSLPPEGTSHEQYF
v_call: TRBV30; j_call: TRBJ2-6; clone_size: -; d_call: -; cdr3_nt: TGTGCCGGACCGGGGTCCGGGGCCAACGTCCTGACTTTC; cdr3_aa: CAGPGSGANVLTF
v_call: TRBV27; j_call: TRBJ1-1; clone_size: -; d_call: -; cdr3_nt: TGTGCCAGCAGATGGGGCAGGGAGAACACTGAAGCTTTCTTT; cdr3_aa: CASRWGRENTEAFF
v_call: TRBV12-3/TRBV12-4; j_call: TRBJ2-7; clone_size: -; d_call: -; cdr3_nt: TGTGCCAGCAGTCCCCTCTACGAGCAGTACTTC; cdr3_aa: CASSPLYEQYF
v_call: TRBV6-2/TRBV6-3; j_call: TRBJ1-4; clone_size: few; d_call: -; cdr3_nt: TGTGCCAGCAGCCCTCAACACAGCCCAACTAATGAAAAACTGTTTTTT; cdr3_aa: CASSPQHSPTNEKLFF
v_call: TRBV5-1; j_call: TRBJ2-6; clone_size: -; d_call: -; cdr3_nt: TGCGCCAGCAGCTTGGATGTGAGCTCTGGGGCCAACGTCCTGACTTTC; cdr3_aa: CASSLDVSSGANVLTF
v_call: TRBV27; j_call: TRBJ2-3; clone_size: -; d_call: -; cdr3_nt: TGTGCCAGCAGTCGACAGACTCGGAGAGGAGATACGCAGTATTTT; cdr3_aa: CASSRQTRRGDTQYF
v_call: TRBV15; j_call: TRBJ1-4; clone_size: -; d_call: -; cdr3_nt: TGTGCCACCAGCAGAGATGGCGGGCATAATGAAAAACTGTTTTTT; cdr3_aa: CATSRDGGHNEKLFF
v_call: TRBV10-3; j_call: TRBJ1-1; clone_size: -; d_call: -; cdr3_nt: TGTGCCATCAGTGAGTCCCCCTACACTGAAGCTTTCTTT; cdr3_aa: CAISESPYTEAFF
v_call: TRBV19; j_call: TRBJ1-5; clone_size: -; d_call: -; cdr3_nt: TGTGCCAGTAGTTCCCAGTCTCTTTCGCCCCAGCATTTT; cdr3_aa: CASSSQSLSPQHF
v_call: TRBV27; j_call: TRBJ2-2; clone_size: -; d_call: TRBD2; cdr3_nt: TGTGCCAGCAGTTTTGGGACTAGCGGCACCGGGGAGCTGTTTTTT; cdr3_aa: CASSFGTSGTGELFF
v_call: TRBV20-1; j_call: TRBJ1-6; clone_size: once; d_call: -; cdr3_nt: TGCAGTGCTAGTCCTCTCCATTGGGGGGAAGGGCCCCTCCACTTT; cdr3_aa: CSASPLHWGEGPLHF
v_call: TRBV2; j_call: TRBJ2-7; clone_size: once; d_call: TRBD2; cdr3_nt: TGTGCCAGCGCGGGGGAGGAACTGGGCTCCTACGAGCAGTACTTC; cdr3_aa: CASAGEELGSYEQYF
v_call: TRBV2; j_call: TRBJ1-3; clone_size: -; d_call: -; cdr3_nt: TGTGCCAGCAGCGAGGGCCAGATCTCTGGAAACACCATATATTTT; cdr3_aa: CASSEGQISGNTIYF
v_call: TRBV30; j_call: TRBJ1-2; clone_size: -; d_call: -; cdr3_nt: TGTGCCTTGAGGGGCAGCACTTTATATGGCTACACCTTC; cdr3_aa: CALRGSTLYGYTF
v_call: TRBV19; j_call: TRBJ2-7; clone_size: -; d_call: -; cdr3_nt: TGTGCCAGTAGTACCCTCTCTTCCGAGCAGTACTTC; cdr3_aa: CASSTLSSEQYF
v_call: TRBV5-5; j_call: TRBJ1-6; clone_size: -; d_call: -; cdr3_nt: TGTGCCAGCAGCTTGGACGGGGTGTATAATTCACCCCTCCACTTT; cdr3_aa: CASSLDGVYNSPLHF
v_call: TRBV9; j_call: TRBJ1-1; clone_size: -; d_call: -; cdr3_nt: TGTGCCAGCAGCGTCGAACGGGGGACTGAAGCTTTCTTT; cdr3_aa: CASSVERGTEAFF
v_call: TRBV30; j_call: TRBJ1-4; clone_size: -; d_call: -; cdr3_nt: TGTGCCTCCGGACAGATTACAACTAATGAAAAACTGTTTTTT; cdr3_aa: CASGQITTNEKLFF
v_call: TRBV5-1; j_call: TRBJ2-7; clone_size: -; d_call: TRBD2; cdr3_nt: TGCGCCAGCAGCTGGGACTACCGCTACGAGCAGTACTTC; cdr3_aa: CASSWDYRYEQYF